This entry lists 5 T cell receptor beta chains sequenced from one sample in a study of response to subunit inactivated influenza vaccine. One entry per CDR3 protein, called by TCRdb with MiXCR from the RT-PCR reads. Of approximately 250,000 distinct CDR3 sequences in the sample, 12% were seen once. The sequences come from non-naive T cells sorted from PBMCs, collected less than 15 days before vaccination. These TCRs come from a man aged 50-60 years who received an inactivated influenza vaccine.

This clonotype was seen only a few times. The chain employs TRBV19 and TRBJ2-1; D gene ambiguous. This CDR3 contains 13 residues. Trimming removed 3 bases from V and 10 bases from J, with 13 bases in between. Germline loops: CDR1 LNHDA, CDR2 SQIVND (reference sequence). The CDR3 here is CASSMNQVGEQFF. The CDR3 bases are TGTGCCAGTAGTATGAATCAGGTTGGCGAGCAGTTCTTC.

This clonotype was seen only a few times. This chain uses TRBV1 with TRBJ2-5. TRBV1 is a listed pseudogene. The CDR3 is 10 amino acids. CDR3 sequence: CITSAETQYF. CDR3 DNA sequence: TGCATCACGTCGGCAGAGACCCAGTACTTC.

J is TRBJ1-1 and V is TRBV28; D possibly corresponds to TRBD1 (5 bases). The length of the CDR3 is 14 residues. The V end lost 3 bases, the J end lost 4 bases, and 12 bases lay between the germline ends. In germline, CDR1 is MDHEN, CDR2 SYDVKM. The CDR3 loop reads CASSLWVGGTEAFF. The CDR3 coding sequence is TGTGCCAGCAGTTTGTGGGTCGGGGGCACTGAAGCTTTCTTT.

This rearrangement joins TRBV28 to TRBJ1-2; 8 positions agree with TRBD1. Germline values: CDR1 MDHEN, CDR2 SYDVKM. V was pared by 2 bases and J by 9 bases, with 8 bases of the junction left unmatched. The CDR3 runs to 14 residues. The CDR3 is CASSLGSGGGRYTF. Here the CDR3 DNA reads TGTGCCAGCAGTTTAGGTTCAGGGGGCGGGCGCTACACCTTC.

The table lists this clonotype with a few counts. The rearrangement joins TRBV29-1 to TRBJ1-5, with 9 bases identical to TRBD1. The V gene end was trimmed by 6 bases and the J gene end by 3 bases; junction bases not matched to a gene: 3. CDR3 size: 13 residues. Germline values: CDR1 SQVTM, CDR2 ANQGSEA. The DNA of the CDR3 is TGCAGCGTAGGACAGGGGATCAATCAGCCCCAGCATTTT. Protein sequence: CSVGQGINQPQHF.